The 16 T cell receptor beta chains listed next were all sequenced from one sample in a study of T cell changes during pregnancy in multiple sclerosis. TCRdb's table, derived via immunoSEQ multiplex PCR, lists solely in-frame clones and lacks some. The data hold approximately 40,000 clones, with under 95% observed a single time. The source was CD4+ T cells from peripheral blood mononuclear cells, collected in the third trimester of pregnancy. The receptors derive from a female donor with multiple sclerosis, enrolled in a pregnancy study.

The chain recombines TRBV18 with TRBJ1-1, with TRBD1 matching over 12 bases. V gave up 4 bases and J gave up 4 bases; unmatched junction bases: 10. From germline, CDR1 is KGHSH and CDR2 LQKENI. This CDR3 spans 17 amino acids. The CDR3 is CASSLSGTGGAGTEAFF. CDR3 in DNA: TGTGCCAGCTCACTTTCCGGGACAGGGGGCGCGGGCACTGAAGCTTTCTTT.

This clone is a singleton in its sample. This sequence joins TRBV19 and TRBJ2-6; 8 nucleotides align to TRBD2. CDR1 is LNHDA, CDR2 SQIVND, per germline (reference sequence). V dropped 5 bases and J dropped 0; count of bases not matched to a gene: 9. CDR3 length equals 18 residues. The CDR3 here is CASSVHLAGSSGANVLTF. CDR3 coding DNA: TGTGCCAGTAGTGTTCACCTAGCGGGCAGCTCTGGGGCCAACGTCCTGACTTTC.

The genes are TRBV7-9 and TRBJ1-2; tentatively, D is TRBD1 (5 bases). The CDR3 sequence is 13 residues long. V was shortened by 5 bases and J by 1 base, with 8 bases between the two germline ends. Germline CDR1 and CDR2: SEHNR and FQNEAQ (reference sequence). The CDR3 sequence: CASSVDSNYGYTF. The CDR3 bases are TGTGCCAGCAGCGTTGACAGTAACTATGGCTACACCTTC.

CDR3 region: CASSWTRLAGGPTDTQYF. CDR3 DNA: TGCGCCAGCAGCTGGACTCGACTAGCGGGAGGGCCAACAGATACGCAGTATTTT. This rearrangement joins TRBV5-1 to TRBJ2-3, with 14 bases fitting TRBD2. CDR1 SGHRS and CDR2 YFSETQ come from the germline V gene. Trimming cost V 3 bases and J 3 bases; bases outside gene matches: 9. CDR3 size: 18 residues.

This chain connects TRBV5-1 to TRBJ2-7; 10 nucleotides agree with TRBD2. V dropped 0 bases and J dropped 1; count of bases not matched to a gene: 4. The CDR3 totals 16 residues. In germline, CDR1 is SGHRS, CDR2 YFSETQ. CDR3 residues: CASSLVVAGGSYEQYF. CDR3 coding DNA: TGCGCCAGCAGCTTGGTTGTAGCGGGGGGTTCCTACGAGCAGTACTTC.

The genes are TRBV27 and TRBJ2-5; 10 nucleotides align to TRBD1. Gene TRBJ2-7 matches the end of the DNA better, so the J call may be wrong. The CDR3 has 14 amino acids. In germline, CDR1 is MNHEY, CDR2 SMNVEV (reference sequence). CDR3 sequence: CASSLGQGGYEQYF. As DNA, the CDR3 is TGTGCCAGCAGTCTCGGACAGGGGGGTTACGAGCAGTACTTC.

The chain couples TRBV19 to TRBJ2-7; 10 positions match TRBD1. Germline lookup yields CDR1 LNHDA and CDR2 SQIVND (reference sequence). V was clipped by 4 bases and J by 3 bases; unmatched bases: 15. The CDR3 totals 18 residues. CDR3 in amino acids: CASSTQRASRTGGYEQYF. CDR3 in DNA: TGTGCCAGTAGTACCCAAAGGGCCTCCAGGACAGGGGGCTACGAGCAGTACTTC.

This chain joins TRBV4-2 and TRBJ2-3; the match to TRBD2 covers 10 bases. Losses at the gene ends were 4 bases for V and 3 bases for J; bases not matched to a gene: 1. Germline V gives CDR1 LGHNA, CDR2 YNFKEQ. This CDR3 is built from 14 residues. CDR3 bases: TGTGCCAGCAGCCTGACTAGCGGGACAGATACGCAGTATTTT. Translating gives CASSLTSGTDTQYF.

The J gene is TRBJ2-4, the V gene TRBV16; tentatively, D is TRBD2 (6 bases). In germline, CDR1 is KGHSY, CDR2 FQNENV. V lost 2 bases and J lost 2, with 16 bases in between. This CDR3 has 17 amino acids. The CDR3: CASSQGGAGGSKNIQYF. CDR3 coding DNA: TGTGCCAGCAGCCAAGGAGGGGCAGGCGGATCCAAAAACATTCAGTACTTC.

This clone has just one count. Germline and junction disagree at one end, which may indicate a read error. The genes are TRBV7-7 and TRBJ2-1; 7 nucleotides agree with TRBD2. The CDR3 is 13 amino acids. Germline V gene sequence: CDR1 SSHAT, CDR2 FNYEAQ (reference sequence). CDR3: CASSLVAGVEQFF. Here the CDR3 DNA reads TGTGCTAGCAGCTTAGTTGCGGGGGTGGAGCAGTTCTTC.

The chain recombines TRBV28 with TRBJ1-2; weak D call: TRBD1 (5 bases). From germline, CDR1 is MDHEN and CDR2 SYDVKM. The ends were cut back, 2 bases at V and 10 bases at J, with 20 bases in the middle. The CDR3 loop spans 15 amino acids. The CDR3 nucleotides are TGTGCCAGCAGTTTAGACCCGACAGTCGCGTCAATCTACACCTTC. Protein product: CASSLDPTVASIYTF.

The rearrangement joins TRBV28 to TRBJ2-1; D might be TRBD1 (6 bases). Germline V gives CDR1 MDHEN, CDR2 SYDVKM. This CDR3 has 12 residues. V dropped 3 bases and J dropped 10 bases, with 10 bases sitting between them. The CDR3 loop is CASSLYQGEQFF. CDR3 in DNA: TGTGCCAGCAGTTTGTATCAGGGGGAGCAGTTCTTC.

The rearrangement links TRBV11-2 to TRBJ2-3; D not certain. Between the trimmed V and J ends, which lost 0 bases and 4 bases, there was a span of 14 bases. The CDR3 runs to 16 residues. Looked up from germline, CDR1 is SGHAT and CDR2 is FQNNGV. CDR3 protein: CASSLEGRRHADTQYF. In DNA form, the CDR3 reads TGTGCCAGCAGCTTAGAGGGCAGGCGTCATGCAGATACGCAGTATTTT.

The CDR3 DNA is TGTGCCAGCGGCAAAGGGGGGCGGGAGGGCCAGGGGGAGACCCAGTACTTC. The encoded protein is CASGKGGREGQGETQYF. V usage is TRBV21-1 and J usage is TRBJ2-5; the table's D call, TRBD2, was not checked against the DNA. TRBV21-1 is flagged as a pseudogene. The CDR3 consists of 17 residues.

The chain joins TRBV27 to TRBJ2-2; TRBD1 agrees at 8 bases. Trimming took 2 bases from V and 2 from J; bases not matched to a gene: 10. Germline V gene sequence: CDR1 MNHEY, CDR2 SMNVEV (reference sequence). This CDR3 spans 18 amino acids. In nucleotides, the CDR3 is TGTGCCAGCAGTTTACTTATCGGGCAGGGGGCTAACACCGGGGAGCTGTTTTTT. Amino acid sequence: CASSLLIGQGANTGELFF.

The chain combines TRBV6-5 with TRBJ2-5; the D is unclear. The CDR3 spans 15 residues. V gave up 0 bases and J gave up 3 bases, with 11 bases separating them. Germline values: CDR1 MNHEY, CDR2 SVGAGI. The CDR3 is CASSYSRLVKETQYF. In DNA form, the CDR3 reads TGTGCCAGCAGTTACTCAAGGCTAGTAAAAGAGACCCAGTACTTC.